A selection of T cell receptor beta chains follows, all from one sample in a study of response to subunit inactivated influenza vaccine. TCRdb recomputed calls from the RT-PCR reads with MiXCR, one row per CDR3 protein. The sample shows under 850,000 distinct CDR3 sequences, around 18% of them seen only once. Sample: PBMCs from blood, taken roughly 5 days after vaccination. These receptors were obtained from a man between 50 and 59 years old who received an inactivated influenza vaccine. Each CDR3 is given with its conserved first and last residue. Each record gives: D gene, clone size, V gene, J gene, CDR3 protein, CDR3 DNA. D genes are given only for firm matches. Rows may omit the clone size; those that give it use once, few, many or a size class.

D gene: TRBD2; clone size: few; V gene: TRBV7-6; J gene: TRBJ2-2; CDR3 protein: CASSSSVAGVYTGELFF; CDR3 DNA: TGTGCCAGCAGCTCCTCGGTAGCGGGGGTTTACACCGGGGAGCTGTTTTTT
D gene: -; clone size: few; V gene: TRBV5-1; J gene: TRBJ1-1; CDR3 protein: CASSLEGGKRNTEAFF; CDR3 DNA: TGCGCCAGCAGCTTAGAAGGGGGGAAACGGAACACTGAAGCTTTCTTT
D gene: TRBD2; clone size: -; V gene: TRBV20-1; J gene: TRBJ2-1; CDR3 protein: CSAQTSGGAKEQFF; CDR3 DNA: TGCAGTGCTCAAACTAGCGGGGGGGCTAAGGAGCAGTTCTTC
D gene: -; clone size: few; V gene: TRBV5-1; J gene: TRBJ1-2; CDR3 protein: CASSDGPTIDYGYTF; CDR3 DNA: TGCGCCAGCAGCGACGGACCTACAATTGACTATGGCTACACCTTC
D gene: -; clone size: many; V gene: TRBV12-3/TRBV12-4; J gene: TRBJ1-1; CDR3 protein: CASRQQAQGTEAFF; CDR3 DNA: TGTGCCAGCAGGCAACAAGCTCAGGGCACTGAAGCTTTCTTT
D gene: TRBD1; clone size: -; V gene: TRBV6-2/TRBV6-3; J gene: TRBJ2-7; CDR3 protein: CASSLTGADSYEQYF; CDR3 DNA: TGTGCCAGCAGTCTAACAGGGGCAGATTCCTACGAGCAGTACTTC
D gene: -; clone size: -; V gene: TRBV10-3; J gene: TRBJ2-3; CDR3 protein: CAISEATGPTDTQYF; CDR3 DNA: TGTGCCATCAGTGAGGCTACAGGTCCCACAGATACGCAGTATTTT
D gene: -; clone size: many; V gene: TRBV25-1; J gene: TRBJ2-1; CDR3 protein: CASQTSINEQFF; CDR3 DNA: TGTGCCAGCCAAACTAGCATCAATGAGCAGTTCTTC
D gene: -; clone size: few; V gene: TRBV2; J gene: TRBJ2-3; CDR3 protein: CASIRGDPTDTQYF; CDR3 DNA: TGTGCCAGCATTCGGGGAGATCCCACAGATACGCAGTATTTT
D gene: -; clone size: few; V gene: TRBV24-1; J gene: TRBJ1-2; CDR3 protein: CATSKSGYGYTF; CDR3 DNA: TGTGCCACCAGTAAGAGCGGCTATGGCTACACCTTC
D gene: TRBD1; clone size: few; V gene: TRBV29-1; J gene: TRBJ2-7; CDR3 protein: CSVRQGADYEQYF; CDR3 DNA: TGCAGCGTTCGACAGGGGGCAGACTACGAGCAGTACTTC
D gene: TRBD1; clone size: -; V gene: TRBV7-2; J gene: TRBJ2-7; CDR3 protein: CASSSYRDRGNYEQYF; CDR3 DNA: TGTGCCAGCAGCTCCTACCGGGACAGGGGCAATTACGAGCAGTACTTC
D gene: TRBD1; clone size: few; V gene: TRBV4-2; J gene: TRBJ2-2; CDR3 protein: CASSPRDRVNTGELFF; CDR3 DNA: TGTGCCAGCAGCCCGCGGGACAGGGTGAACACCGGGGAGCTGTTTTTT
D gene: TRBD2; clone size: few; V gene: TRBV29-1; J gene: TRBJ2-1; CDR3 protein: CSGSLAGGTNEQFF; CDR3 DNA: TGCAGCGGGTCCCTAGCGGGAGGGACCAATGAGCAGTTCTTC
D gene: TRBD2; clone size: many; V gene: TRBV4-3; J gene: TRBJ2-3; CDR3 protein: CASSQDGAGGTDTQYF; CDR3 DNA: TGCGCCAGCAGCCAAGATGGCGCGGGGGGCACAGATACGCAGTATTTT
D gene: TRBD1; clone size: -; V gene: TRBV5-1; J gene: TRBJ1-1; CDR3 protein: CASSFRDRGQDTEAFF; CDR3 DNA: TGCGCCAGCAGCTTCCGGGACAGGGGGCAAGACACTGAAGCTTTCTTT
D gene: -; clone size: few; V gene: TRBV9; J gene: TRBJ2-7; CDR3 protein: CASSVEVEWHSSYEQYF; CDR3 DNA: TGTGCCAGCAGCGTAGAAGTCGAGTGGCACAGCTCCTACGAGCAGTACTTC
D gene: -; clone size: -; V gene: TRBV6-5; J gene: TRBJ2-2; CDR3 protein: CASSYSRKVGELFF; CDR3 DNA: TGTGCCAGCAGTTACTCGAGGAAGGTCGGGGAGCTGTTTTTT
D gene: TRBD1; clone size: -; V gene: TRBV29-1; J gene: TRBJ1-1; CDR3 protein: CSVGRGQGAFEAFF; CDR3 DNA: TGCAGCGTGGGCCGCGGACAGGGGGCTTTTGAAGCTTTCTTT
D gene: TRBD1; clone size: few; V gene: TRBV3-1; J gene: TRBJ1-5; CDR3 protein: CASSQDGPGQASNQPQHF; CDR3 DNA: TGTGCCAGCAGCCAAGATGGACCGGGACAGGCTAGCAATCAGCCCCAGCATTTT
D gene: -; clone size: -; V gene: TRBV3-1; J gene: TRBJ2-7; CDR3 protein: CASSQGGSQRFSYEQYF; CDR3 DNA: TGTGCCAGCAGCCAAGGTGGGAGCCAGCGGTTCTCCTACGAGCAGTACTTC
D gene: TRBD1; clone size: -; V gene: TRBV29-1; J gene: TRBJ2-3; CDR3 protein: CSVEGVGTGQGTDTQYF; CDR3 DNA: TGCAGCGTTGAAGGGGTCGGGACAGGGCAGGGCACAGATACGCAGTATTTT
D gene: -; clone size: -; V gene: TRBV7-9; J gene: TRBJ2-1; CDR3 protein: CASSLGFTEQFF; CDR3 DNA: TGTGCCAGCAGCTTGGGGTTTACTGAGCAGTTCTTC
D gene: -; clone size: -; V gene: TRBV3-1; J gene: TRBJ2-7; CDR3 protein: CASSQEAGGTYEQYF; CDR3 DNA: TGTGCCAGCAGCCAAGAGGCAGGGGGGACCTACGAGCAGTACTTC
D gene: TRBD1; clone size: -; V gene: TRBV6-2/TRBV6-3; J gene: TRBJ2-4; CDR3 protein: CASTLGTGIAKNIQYF; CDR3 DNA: TGTGCCAGCACATTGGGGACAGGGATAGCCAAAAACATTCAGTACTTC
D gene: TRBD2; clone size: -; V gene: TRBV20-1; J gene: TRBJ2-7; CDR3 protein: CSAYPTSGYEQYF; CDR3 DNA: TGCAGTGCTTACCCGACTAGCGGGTACGAGCAGTACTTC
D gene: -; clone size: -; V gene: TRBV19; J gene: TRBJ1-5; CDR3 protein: CASSTGGALGGQPQHF; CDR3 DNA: TGTGCCAGTAGTACAGGCGGGGCGCTTGGGGGACAGCCCCAGCATTTT
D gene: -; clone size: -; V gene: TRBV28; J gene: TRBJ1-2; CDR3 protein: CATHLRDHNYGYTF; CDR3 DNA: TGTGCCACCCACCTGCGGGACCATAACTATGGCTACACCTTC